One sample yielded the 2 T cell receptor beta chains listed below, sequenced in a study of blood T cell repertoires in COVID-19. This table comes from immunoSEQ multiplex PCR, and its TCRdb copy is limited to in-frame clones, with some not included. The sample comprises about 75,000 clones, 80% to 90% of which are singletons, and 5% to 7.5% rests with the top ten. The sample taken for sequencing was peripheral blood. The receptors shown here come from a woman aged 45-60 years with acute or convalescent COVID-19.

The CDR3 is CASSLEPGTYEQYF. The CDR3 DNA reads as TGTGCCAGCAGCTTAGAACCGGGGACCTACGAGCAGTACTTC. This sequence joins TRBV11-2 and TRBJ2-7; D may be TRBD2 (5 bases). The CDR3 contains 14 residues. Germline V CDR1 and CDR2: SGHAT, FQNNGV. Trimming took off 0 bases at V and 2 bases at J, with 8 bases between the two ends. The whole variable domain, remainder taken from reference TRBV11-2 and TRBJ2-7, is EAGVAQSPRYKIIEKRQSVAFWCNPISGHATLYWYQQILGQGPKLLIQFQNNGVVDDSQLPKDRFSAERLKGVDSTLKIQPAKLEDSAVYLCASSLEPGTYEQYFGPGTRLTVT.

V is TRBV5-1 and J is TRBJ1-2, with a weak D call TRBD1 (5 bases). The CDR3 has 14 residues. The V end lost 4 bases, the J end lost 6 bases, and 16 bases lay between the germline ends. Germline V CDR1 and CDR2: SGHRS, YFSETQ. CDR3 amino acids: CASSPFTSGDGYTF. In DNA, the CDR3 is TGCGCCAGCAGCCCTTTCACGTCGGGGGATGGCTACACCTTC.